The T cell receptor (beta chain) under discussion was sequenced for a study of control samples from healthy donors and cancer patients. The CDR3 runs 14 residues. Trimming took 5 bases from V and 0 from J, leaving 10 bases between them. Per germline, CDR1 KGHSH and CDR2 LQKENI. This clone appeared once. Libraries were prepared by immunoSEQ multiplex PCR; TCRdb keeps only in-frame clonotypes and omits some of them. The sample lists about 120,000 clones, roughly 84% occurring once. The source material was blood. The chain carries TRBV18 and TRBJ1-1; D is ambiguous. The sequence derives from a man aged 18 to 30 in good health. The CDR3 sequence: CASSSDRMNTEAFF. For the CDR3, the DNA is TGTGCCAGCTCATCCGACCGCATGAACACTGAAGCTTTCTTT.